The next 30 T cell receptor beta chains were all read from a single sample in a study of spatial heterogeneity in lung cancer. In TCRdb, the 5' RACE reads were re-called with MiXCR into one record per CDR3 protein. The sample has around 92,000 distinct CDR3 sequences, 12% seen once; the top ten hold just over 40%. The time point denotes: sample taken at primary tumor resection. The source material was PBMCs, sampled at surgery. These TCRs come from a male donor with early-stage non-small cell lung cancer.

This clonotype has more than one count but fewer than ten. V is TRBV7-3 and J is TRBJ2-1, with 7 bases aligning to TRBD1. V lost 4 bases to trimming and J lost 2 bases; unmatched junction nucleotides: 5. This CDR3 spans 15 amino acids. Germline V lookup: CDR1 SGHTA, CDR2 FQGTGA. CDR3 in amino acids: CASSSDRATYNEQFF. The CDR3 bases are TGTGCCAGCAGCTCCGACAGGGCTACCTACAATGAGCAGTTCTTC.

The sample holds a few counts of this clonotype. The chain couples TRBV10-3 to TRBJ1-1, with 7 bases lining up with TRBD1. After removal of 2 bases from V and 8 bases from J, the junction contained 11 bases not matched to a gene. The CDR3 extends over 15 amino acids. Germline assignment: CDR1 ENHRY and CDR2 SYGVKD. The CDR3 sequence: CAISEPFTGAKEAFF. The CDR3 coding sequence is TGTGCCATCAGTGAGCCTTTTACAGGGGCCAAGGAAGCTTTCTTT.

This clonotype has only a few counts. The chain recombines TRBV6-5 with TRBJ1-1; possible D gene TRBD1, 6 bases. V was cut by 4 bases and J by 3 bases, with 9 bases left in between. CDR1 MNHEY and CDR2 SVGAGI come from the germline V gene. The CDR3 sequence is 13 residues long. CDR3: CASSWGAYTEAFF. The CDR3 DNA reads as TGTGCCAGCAGTTGGGGGGCGTACACTGAAGCTTTCTTT.

Only a few counts were recorded for this clonotype. The chain couples TRBV19 to TRBJ1-5; D call uncertain. Germline lookup yields CDR1 LNHDA and CDR2 SQIVND (reference sequence). CDR3 length equals 12 residues. V lost 8 bases to trimming and J lost 5 bases, with 10 bases between them. The CDR3 region is CASGRIDQPQHF. CDR3 DNA: TGTGCCAGTGGACGGATAGATCAGCCCCAGCATTTT.

The sample holds one count of this clonotype. This chain links TRBV29-1 with TRBJ2-1, with 9 bases that match TRBD1. Trimming removed 4 bases from V and 3 bases from J; junction bases left unmatched: 4. Germline V CDR1 and CDR2: SQVTM, ANQGSEA. This CDR3 has 14 amino acids. CDR3 region: CSVVRDRDYNEQFF. CDR3 DNA: TGCAGCGTTGTGAGGGACAGGGACTACAATGAGCAGTTCTTC.

The table lists this clonotype with a few counts. The CDR3 reads CASSLAKRDPDTQYF. In nucleotides, the CDR3 is TGTGCCAGCAGCTTAGCGAAGAGGGATCCAGATACGCAGTATTTT. The gene calls are TRBV7-8 and TRBJ2-3; D is possibly TRBD2 (5 bases). Germline assignment: CDR1 SGHVS and CDR2 FQNEAQ. Trimming took 0 bases from V and 4 from J, leaving 11 bases between them. The CDR3 has 15 amino acids.

The chain couples TRBV7-2 to TRBJ2-5, with D perhaps matching TRBD2 (5 bases). V was pared by 2 bases and J by 2 bases, with 12 bases between. Germline V gene data show CDR1 as SGHTA and CDR2 as FQGNSA. This CDR3 region has 15 residues. CDR3 nucleotide sequence: TGTGCCAGCAGCTTATTCACTAGTTATCAAGAGACCCAGTACTTC. It is translated as CASSLFTSYQETQYF. Based on the CDR3 plus reference TRBV7-2 and TRBJ2-5, the full variable domain is GAGVSQSPSNKVTEKGKDVELRCDPISGHTALYWYRQSLGQGLEFLIYFQGNSAPDKSGLPSDRFSAERTGGSVSTLTIQRTQQEDSAVYLCASSLFTSYQETQYFGPGTRLLVL.

This clonotype was counted at least ten times. The J gene is TRBJ1-1, the V gene TRBV10-3; no reliable D call. This CDR3 is 14 amino acids long. V was pared by 6 bases and J by 3 bases, with 14 bases between. Germline V gene data show CDR1 as ENHRY and CDR2 as SYGVKD. The CDR3 nucleotides are TGTGCCATCAGGGACCCTGATGAGTACACTGAAGCTTTCTTT. The encoded protein is CAIRDPDEYTEAFF.

This chain connects TRBV6-6 to TRBJ1-4; a possible D gene is TRBD1 (5 bases). V dropped 6 bases and J dropped 8 bases, with 16 bases sitting between them. This CDR3 spans 14 amino acids. The germline CDR1 and CDR2 sequences are MNHNY and SVGAGI (reference sequence). CDR3: CASRLTGLREKLFF. CDR3 nucleotides: TGTGCCAGCAGACTTACGGGACTTCGCGAAAAACTGTTTTTT.

This clonotype has a handful of counts. V usage is TRBV23-1 and J usage is TRBJ1-6; weak D call: TRBD1 (5 bases). TRBV23-1 is identified as an open reading frame with a role that is uncertain. This CDR3 is 21 amino acids long. V was trimmed by 4 bases and J by 3 bases, leaving 28 bases between them. The CDR3 sequence is CASSPWPRGSHSSGYNSPLHF. CDR3 nucleotides: TGCGCCAGCAGTCCCTGGCCCCGGGGGTCCCACTCCTCGGGCTATAATTCACCCCTCCACTTT.

The rearrangement joins TRBV7-2 to TRBJ2-5; 12 bases line up with TRBD2. Trimming removed 2 bases from V and 4 bases from J; junction bases left unmatched: 5. The CDR3 is 16 amino acids. CDR1 SGHTA and CDR2 FQGNSA come from the germline V gene. CDR3 sequence (DNA): TGTGCCAGCAGCTTAACTAGCGGGGGGTACCTAGAGACCCAGTACTTC. Translating gives CASSLTSGGYLETQYF. The full variable domain, completed using reference TRBV7-2 and TRBJ2-5, is GAGVSQSPSNKVTEKGKDVELRCDPISGHTALYWYRQSLGQGLEFLIYFQGNSAPDKSGLPSDRFSAERTGGSVSTLTIQRTQQEDSAVYLCASSLTSGGYLETQYFGPGTRLLVL.

This clonotype was found a few times. J is TRBJ1-1 and V is TRBV18; D is ambiguous. V was trimmed by 5 bases and J by 1 base, leaving 5 bases between them. The CDR3 is 12 residues long. Germline CDR1 KGHSH, CDR2 LQKENI. The CDR3 region is CASSSQNTEAFF. CDR3 DNA sequence: TGTGCCAGCTCATCGCAGAACACTGAAGCTTTCTTT. The variable domain in full, with the rest retrieved from reference TRBV18 and TRBJ1-1, is NAGVMQNPRHLVRRRGQEARLRCSPMKGHSHVYWYRQLPEEGLKFMVYLQKENIIDESGMPKERFSAEFPKEGPSILRIQQVVRGDSAAYFCASSSQNTEAFFGQGTRLTVV.

Only one count was recorded for this clonotype. V is TRBV5-6 and J is TRBJ2-3, with 9 nucleotides matching TRBD2. V lost 1 base to trimming and J lost 4 bases; unmatched junction nucleotides: 13. The length of the CDR3 is 18 residues. Germline values: CDR1 SGHDT, CDR2 YYEEEE. CDR3: CASSLSVAGEGFADTQYF. CDR3 nucleotides: TGTGCCAGCAGCTTGAGTGTAGCGGGAGAGGGCTTCGCAGATACGCAGTATTTT.

This clonotype was seen many times. The CDR3 DNA sequence: TGTGCCAGCAGTTCTTCCCCCGATACGCAGTATTTT. It encodes CASSSSPDTQYF. This chain joins TRBV6-2 or TRBV6-3 and TRBJ2-3; D unclear. The CDR3 consists of 12 residues. Germline V gene data show CDR1 as MNHEY and CDR2 as SVGEGT. Trimming removed 4 bases from V and 6 bases from J, with 8 bases in between.

Details on this clonotype: Since a much larger clone is just one base distant, this may be a read error. The gene calls are TRBV4-2 and TRBJ2-1, with 7 bases aligning to TRBD2. In germline, CDR1 is LGHNA, CDR2 YNFKEQ. The CDR3 runs 13 residues. CDR3 loop: CASSDRASGFCLF. In nucleotides, the CDR3 is TGTGCCAGCAGCGACCGGGCTAGCGGCTTCTGCCTCTTC.

This clonotype was counted at least ten times. The V and J genes are TRBV10-2 and TRBJ2-7, with D hard to call. V was trimmed by 4 bases and J by 8 bases, leaving 15 bases between them. The CDR3 is made up of 13 amino acids. The germline V gene encodes CDR1 WSHSY and CDR2 SAAADI. The CDR3 nucleotides are TGCGCCAGCAGTGTGGACCTACTTGATAAGCAGTACTTC. Translated, it gives CASSVDLLDKQYF.

In this sample, this clonotype turned up a few times. V gene TRBV29-1 combines with J gene TRBJ2-2, with 16 bases lining up with TRBD2. This CDR3 is 17 amino acids long. Germline V gene data show CDR1 as SQVTM and CDR2 as ANQGSEA. V lost 5 bases, J lost 5 bases, and 8 bases stayed unmatched. CDR3 nucleotide sequence: TGCAGCGTTAGAGGGACTAGCGGGAGGGCCGGTACCGGGGAGCTGTTTTTT. Translation gives CSVRGTSGRAGTGELFF.

The rearrangement joins TRBV6-2 or TRBV6-3 to TRBJ2-7; 9 bases match TRBD1. Trimming cost V 4 bases and J 3 bases; bases outside gene matches: 10. The CDR3 has 16 amino acids. The germline V gene encodes CDR1 MNHEY and CDR2 SVGEGT. The CDR3 here is CASSSPGQGKFYEQYF. In nucleotides, the CDR3 is TGTGCCAGCAGTTCGCCCGGACAGGGGAAGTTCTACGAGCAGTACTTC.

This clonotype has ten or more counts. The rearrangement links TRBV10-3 to TRBJ2-2, with D unclear. Trimming stripped 0 bases from V and 8 bases from J, with 4 bases between. The germline V gene has CDR1 ENHRY and CDR2 SYGVKD. CDR3 length: 12 amino acids. CDR3 in amino acids: CAISESAGELFF. In DNA, the CDR3 is TGTGCCATCAGTGAGTCGGCAGGGGAGCTGTTTTTT.

In this sample, this clonotype turned up many times. The CDR3 loop reads CASSLGLRDTQYF. The CDR3 DNA sequence: TGTGCCAGCAGCTTGGGGTTACGAGATACGCAGTATTTT. The chain combines TRBV5-6 with TRBJ2-3; D unresolved. Per germline, CDR1 SGHDT and CDR2 YYEEEE. CDR3 length: 13 residues. V was cut by 0 bases and J by 5 bases, with 7 bases left in between.

DNA of the CDR3: TGTGCCAGCAGTTTTACAGCTCTCCAAGAGACCCAGTACTTC. Translation: CASSFTALQETQYF. The chain carries TRBV6-2 or TRBV6-3 and TRBJ2-5; D gene uncertain. Trimming left V 4 bases short and J 1 base short, with 10 bases between. This CDR3 spans 14 amino acids. Germline CDR1 and CDR2: MNHEY and SVGEGT.

This clonotype was picked up a small number of times. The chain is built from TRBV10-3 and TRBJ2-5; D tentatively fits TRBD1 or TRBD2 (5 bases each). CDR3 length equals 14 residues. Germline V lookup: CDR1 ENHRY, CDR2 SYGVKD. V dropped 4 bases and J dropped 5 bases, with 14 bases sitting between them. The CDR3 sequence is CAISGGAGPETQYF. The DNA of the CDR3 is TGTGCCATCAGTGGAGGGGCAGGTCCCGAGACCCAGTACTTC.

This clonotype appeared a few times. The rearrangement links TRBV7-9 to TRBJ2-7, with D perhaps TRBD2 (6 bases). V was shortened by 7 bases and J by 6 bases, with 19 bases between the two germline ends. The CDR3 spans 14 residues. Germline-derived CDR1 and CDR2 are SEHNR and FQNEAQ (reference sequence). DNA of the CDR3: TGTGCCAGCACGCCGCCGGGGGATCACTCCGAGCAGTACTTC. Translated, it gives CASTPPGDHSEQYF.

This clonotype was detected many times. The gene calls are TRBV19 and TRBJ2-7; 9 positions agree with TRBD1. Germline CDR1 reads LNHDA; CDR2 reads SQIVND (reference sequence). The CDR3 has 16 residues. The V gene end was trimmed by 5 bases and the J gene end by 4 bases; junction bases not matched to a gene: 12. The CDR3 sequence: CASSLRHRGPSYEQYF. DNA for the CDR3: TGTGCCAGTAGTTTGAGACACAGGGGGCCTTCTTACGAGCAGTACTTC.

This clonotype has at least ten counts. V and J are TRBV29-1 and TRBJ2-1; no definite D call. The V gene lost 8 bases and the J gene lost 9 bases, with 8 bases spanning the gap. The CDR3 covers 9 residues. The germline V gene has CDR1 SQVTM and CDR2 ANQGSEA. This chain's CDR3 is CSIRCEQFF. CDR3 DNA sequence: TGCAGCATAAGATGTGAGCAGTTCTTC.

The chain links TRBV2 to TRBJ2-3; D possibly corresponds to TRBD1 (6 bases). V was clipped by 5 bases and J by 6 bases, with 15 bases between them. The CDR3 is 14 residues long. Germline CDR1 SNHLY, CDR2 FYNNEI. This chain's CDR3 is CASSLGRGSDTQYF. DNA for the CDR3: TGTGCCAGCAGTTTGGGCAGGGGCTCGGATACGCAGTATTTT.

The rearrangement joins TRBV3-1 to TRBJ1-1; D gene uncertain. V was clipped by 1 base and J by 1 base, with 7 bases between them. The CDR3 runs 14 residues. The germline V gene encodes CDR1 LGHDT and CDR2 YNNKEL (reference sequence). Here the CDR3 reads CASSQVSRNTEAFF. CDR3 DNA: TGTGCCAGCAGCCAAGTTTCAAGGAACACTGAAGCTTTCTTT.

This clonotype was observed a few times. The chain couples TRBV28 to TRBJ2-7; D not resolved. From germline, CDR1 is MDHEN and CDR2 SYDVKM. The CDR3 spans 11 residues. Trimming stripped 6 bases from V and 4 bases from J, with 7 bases between. The CDR3 reads CASRAHYEQYF. DNA for the CDR3: TGTGCCAGCAGGGCTCATTACGAGCAGTACTTC.

The chain carries TRBV28 and TRBJ2-1; TRBD2 matches at 9 bases. The CDR3 consists of 15 residues. In germline, CDR1 is MDHEN, CDR2 SYDVKM. V trimming: 6 bases; J trimming: 6 bases; junction bases outside the gene matches: 9. As DNA, the CDR3 is TGTGCCAGCAGGACACCGGGACTAGCAAGCAATGAGCAGTTCTTC. Translating it yields CASRTPGLASNEQFF.

There are a few counts of this clonotype. The rearrangement uses TRBV15 and TRBJ2-1, with TRBD2 matching over 7 bases. The CDR3 is 15 amino acids. V was clipped by 0 bases and J by 5 bases; unmatched bases: 4. The germline CDR1 and CDR2 sequences are LNHNV and YYDKDF (reference sequence). The CDR3 sequence: CATSRESSGNNEQFF. CDR3 coding DNA: TGTGCCACCAGCAGAGAGTCTAGCGGAAACAATGAGCAGTTCTTC.